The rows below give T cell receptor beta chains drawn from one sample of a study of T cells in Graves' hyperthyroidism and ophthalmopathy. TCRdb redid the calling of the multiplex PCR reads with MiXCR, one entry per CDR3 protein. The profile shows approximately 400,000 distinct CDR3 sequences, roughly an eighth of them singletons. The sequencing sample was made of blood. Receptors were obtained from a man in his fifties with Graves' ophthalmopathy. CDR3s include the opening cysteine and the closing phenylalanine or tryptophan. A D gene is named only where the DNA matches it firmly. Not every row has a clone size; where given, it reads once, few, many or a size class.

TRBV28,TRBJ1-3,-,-,CASTTGGGNTIYF,TGTGCCAGCACAACCGGGGGTGGAAACACCATATATTTT
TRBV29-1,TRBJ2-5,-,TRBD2,CSVELVAGVQETQYF,TGCAGCGTTGAATTGGTAGCGGGGGTACAAGAGACCCAGTACTTC
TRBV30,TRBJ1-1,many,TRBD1,CASRRTGGIDEAFF,TGTGCCTCCCGAAGGACAGGGGGCATAGATGAAGCTTTCTTT
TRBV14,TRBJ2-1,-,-,CASSPQLGSYNEQFF,TGTGCCAGCAGCCCCCAGCTGGGCTCCTACAATGAGCAGTTCTTC
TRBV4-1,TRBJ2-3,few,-,CASSQESADTQYF,TGCGCCAGCAGCCAAGAATCGGCAGATACGCAGTATTTT
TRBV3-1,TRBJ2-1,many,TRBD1,CASRARQGQGEQFF,TGTGCCAGCCGTGCTAGACAGGGGCAAGGTGAGCAGTTCTTC
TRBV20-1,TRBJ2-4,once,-,CSARGQNIQYF,TGCAGTGCTAGAGGTCAAAACATTCAGTACTTC
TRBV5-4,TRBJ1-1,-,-,CASSLEEGSAKAFF,TGTGCCAGCAGCTTGGAGGAGGGCAGCGCAAAAGCTTTCTTT
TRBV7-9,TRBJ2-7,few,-,CASSLTSPRDEQYF,TGTGCCAGCAGCTTAACATCCCCTCGGGACGAGCAGTACTTC
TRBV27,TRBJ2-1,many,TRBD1,CASSFRDRAMNEQFF,TGTGCCAGCAGTTTCCGGGACAGGGCTATGAATGAGCAGTTCTTC
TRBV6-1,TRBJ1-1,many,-,CASGQGRSTEAFF,TGTGCCAGCGGCCAGGGGCGTTCGACTGAAGCTTTCTTT
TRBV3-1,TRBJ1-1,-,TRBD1,CASSQLQGASAFF,TGTGCCAGCAGCCAATTACAGGGGGCTTCTGCTTTCTTT
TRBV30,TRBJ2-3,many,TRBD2,CAWSASGSFLDTQYF,TGTGCCTGGAGTGCTAGCGGGAGTTTCCTGGATACGCAGTATTTT
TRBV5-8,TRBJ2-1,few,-,CASSLEPINEQFF,TGTGCCAGCAGCTTGGAGCCGATCAATGAGCAGTTCTTC
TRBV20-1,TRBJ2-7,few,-,CSARDLLYSYEQYF,TGCAGTGCTAGAGATTTACTTTATTCCTACGAGCAGTACTTC
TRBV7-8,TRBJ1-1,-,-,CASSPEDRNTEAFF,TGTGCCAGCAGCCCCGAGGACAGGAACACTGAAGCTTTCTTT
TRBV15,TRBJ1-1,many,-,CATSRDPGGGGRWTEAFF,TGTGCCACCAGCAGAGATCCGGGGGGCGGGGGGCGATGGACTGAAGCTTTCTTT
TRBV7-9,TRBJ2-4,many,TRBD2,CASSTFTSGRGNIQYF,TGTGCCAGCAGCACCTTTACTAGCGGGAGAGGGAACATTCAGTACTTC
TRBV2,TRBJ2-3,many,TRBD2,CASSEPGTSRYTQYF,TGTGCCAGCAGTGAACCCGGGACTAGCAGGTATACGCAGTATTTT
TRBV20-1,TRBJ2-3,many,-,CSASSLSGTVSQYF,TGCAGTGCTAGTTCCCTTAGCGGGACAGTATCGCAGTATTTT
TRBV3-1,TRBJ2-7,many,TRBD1,CASSHGSRQGVNEQYF,TGTGCCAGCAGCCATGGGTCCCGACAGGGGGTAAACGAGCAGTACTTC
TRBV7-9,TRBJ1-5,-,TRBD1,CASSSPGQGNNQPQHF,TGTGCCAGCAGCTCCCCGGGACAGGGAAACAATCAGCCCCAGCATTTT
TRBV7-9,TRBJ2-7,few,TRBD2,CASSFASGGYEQYF,TGTGCCAGCAGCTTTGCTAGCGGGGGATACGAGCAGTACTTC
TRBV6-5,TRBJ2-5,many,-,CASSYGIGSETQYF,TGTGCCAGCAGTTACGGGATTGGGTCAGAGACCCAGTACTTC
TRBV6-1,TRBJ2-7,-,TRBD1,CASSWGQASREQYF,TGTGCCAGCAGTTGGGGACAGGCCTCTCGGGAGCAGTACTTC
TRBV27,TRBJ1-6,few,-,CASSLLGAQNSPLHF,TGTGCCAGCAGTTTATTGGGGGCGCAGAATTCACCCCTCCACTTT
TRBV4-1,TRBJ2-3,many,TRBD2,CASSQTLAGGATDTQYF,TGCGCCAGCAGTCAGACCTTAGCGGGAGGGGCCACAGATACGCAGTATTTT
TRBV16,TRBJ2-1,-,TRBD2,CASSQPGLEYNEQFF,TGTGCCAGCAGCCAACCGGGACTAGAGTACAATGAGCAGTTCTTC
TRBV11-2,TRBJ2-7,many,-,CASSRTTWNRDIPYEQYF,TGTGCCAGCAGCCGAACAACCTGGAACCGGGACATTCCCTACGAGCAGTACTTC
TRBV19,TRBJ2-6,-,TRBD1,CASSTGAGANVLTF,TGTGCCAGTAGCACAGGGGCTGGGGCCAACGTCCTGACTTTC
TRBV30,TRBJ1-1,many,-,CAWSNSNTEAFF,TGTGCCTGGAGTAACTCGAACACTGAAGCTTTCTTT
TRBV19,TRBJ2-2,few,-,CASSILDRTGELFF,TGTGCCAGTAGTATACTCGACCGCACCGGGGAGCTGTTTTTT
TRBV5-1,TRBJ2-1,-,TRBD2,CASRMGVAGGHNEQFF,TGCGCCAGCAGGATGGGGGTAGCGGGAGGCCACAATGAGCAGTTCTTC
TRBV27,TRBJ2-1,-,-,CASSFLGDSYNEQFF,TGTGCCAGCAGTTTTCTAGGCGACTCCTACAATGAGCAGTTCTTC
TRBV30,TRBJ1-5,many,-,CAWSVLIGGNQPQHF,TGTGCCTGGAGTGTACTAATAGGTGGCAATCAGCCCCAGCATTTT
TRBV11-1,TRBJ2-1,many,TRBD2,CASNLAGGPYNEQFF,TGTGCCAGCAACCTAGCGGGAGGGCCTTACAATGAGCAGTTCTTC
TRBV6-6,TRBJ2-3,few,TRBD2,CASSYSHREGRDTQYF,TGTGCCAGCAGTTACTCCCACCGGGAGGGCCGAGATACGCAGTATTTT
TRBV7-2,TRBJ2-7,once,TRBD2,CASSPPTSGRDEQYF,TGTGCCAGCAGCCCACCGACTAGCGGGAGAGATGAGCAGTACTTC
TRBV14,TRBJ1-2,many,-,CASSHRRGDGYTF,TGTGCCAGCAGCCACCGGAGGGGCGATGGCTACACCTTC
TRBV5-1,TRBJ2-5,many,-,CASSAPGTQETQYF,TGCGCCAGCAGCGCTCCCGGGACACAAGAGACCCAGTACTTC
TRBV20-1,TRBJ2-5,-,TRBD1,CSAPPGQGIQTQYF,TGCAGTGCTCCTCCGGGACAGGGGATACAGACCCAGTACTTC
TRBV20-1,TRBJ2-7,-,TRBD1,CSATIRQGYEQYF,TGCAGTGCTACAATAAGACAGGGCTACGAGCAGTACTTC
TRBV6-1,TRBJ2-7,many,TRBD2,CASSAREGRDEQYF,TGTGCCAGCAGTGCCCGGGAGGGCCGCGACGAGCAGTACTTC
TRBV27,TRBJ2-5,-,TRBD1,CASRSRNPSSLIRDRGRQETQYF,TGTGCCAGCCGTTCAAGAAACCCGAGCAGTTTGATAAGAGACAGGGGGCGACAAGAGACCCAGTACTTC
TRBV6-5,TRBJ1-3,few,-,CASSYGQDSGNTIYF,TGTGCCAGCAGTTACGGGCAGGACTCTGGAAACACCATATATTTT
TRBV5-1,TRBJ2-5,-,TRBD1,CASSPDRGAQETQYF,TGCGCCAGCAGCCCTGACAGGGGTGCGCAAGAGACCCAGTACTTC
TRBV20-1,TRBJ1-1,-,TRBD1,CSARDLLPGTGGTEAFF,TGCAGTGCTAGAGATCTCCTTCCCGGGACAGGGGGCACTGAAGCTTTCTTT
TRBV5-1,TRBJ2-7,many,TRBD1,CASSLLGTGTYEQYF,TGCGCCAGCAGCTTACTTGGGACAGGGACCTACGAGCAGTACTTC
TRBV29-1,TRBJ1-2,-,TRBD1,CSADRGYGYTF,TGCAGCGCTGACAGGGGCTATGGCTACACCTTC
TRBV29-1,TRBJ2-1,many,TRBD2,CSVDPGLAGGGEQFF,TGCAGCGTTGACCCCGGCCTAGCGGGAGGAGGTGAGCAGTTCTTC
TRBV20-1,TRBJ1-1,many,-,CSASRRPEAFF,TGCAGTGCTAGTCGTAGGCCTGAAGCTTTCTTT
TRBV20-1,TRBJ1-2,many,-,CSAARGGPNYGYTF,TGCAGTGCTGCGAGAGGGGGTCCTAACTATGGCTACACCTTC